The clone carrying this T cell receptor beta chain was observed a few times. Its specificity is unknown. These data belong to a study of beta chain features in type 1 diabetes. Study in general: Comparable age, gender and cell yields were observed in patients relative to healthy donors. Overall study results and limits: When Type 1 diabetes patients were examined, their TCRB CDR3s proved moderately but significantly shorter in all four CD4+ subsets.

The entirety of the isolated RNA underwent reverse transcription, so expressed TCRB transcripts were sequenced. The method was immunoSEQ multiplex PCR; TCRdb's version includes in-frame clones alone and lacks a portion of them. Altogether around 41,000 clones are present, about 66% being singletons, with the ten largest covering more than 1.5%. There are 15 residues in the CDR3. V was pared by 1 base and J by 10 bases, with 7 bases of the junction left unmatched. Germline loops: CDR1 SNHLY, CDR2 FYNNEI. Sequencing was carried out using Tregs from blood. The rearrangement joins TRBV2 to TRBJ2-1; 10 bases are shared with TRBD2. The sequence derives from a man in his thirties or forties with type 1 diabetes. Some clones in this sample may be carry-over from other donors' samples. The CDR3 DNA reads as TGTGCCAGCAGTGAAGAAGTAGCGGGGGGACAGGAGCAGTTCTTC. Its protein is CASSEEVAGGQEQFF.